The 17 T cell receptor beta chains presented below share a single source sample, sequenced in a study of T cell changes during pregnancy in multiple sclerosis. Method: immunoSEQ multiplex PCR; TCRdb's copy keeps in-frame clones and lacks some. The sample contains roughly 64,000 clones, approximately 91% of which appear only once. The material was peripheral blood, obtained in the second trimester of pregnancy. Receptor source: a female donor with multiple sclerosis, enrolled in a pregnancy study.

The chain employs TRBV10-3 and TRBJ2-7; 9 bases agree with TRBD2. Trimming at V came to 6 bases and at J to 7 bases, leaving 13 bases not matched to a gene. This CDR3 region has 15 residues. Germline CDR1 is ENHRY and CDR2 is SYGVKD. The CDR3 region is CAIRPTSGRSGEQYF. CDR3 in DNA: TGTGCCATCAGACCCACTAGCGGGCGGTCTGGGGAGCAGTACTTC.

The J gene is TRBJ1-1, the V gene TRBV10-3; a weak D match, TRBD1 (5 bases). From germline, CDR1 is ENHRY and CDR2 SYGVKD. The CDR3 loop spans 16 amino acids. The V and J ends lost 0 bases and 0 bases respectively, with 11 bases between them. The CDR3: CAISESTGGMNTEAFF. DNA of the CDR3: TGTGCCATCAGTGAGTCAACGGGGGGTATGAACACTGAAGCTTTCTTT.

This chain links TRBV19 with TRBJ1-2; D is unresolved. The CDR3 is 13 amino acids. Per germline, CDR1 LNHDA and CDR2 SQIVND (reference sequence). Trimming shortened V by 6 bases and J by 3 bases, and 11 bases separated the two germline ends. The CDR3 loop reads CASSFQAHYGYTF. The CDR3 DNA reads TGTGCCAGTAGCTTCCAGGCCCACTATGGCTACACCTTC.

The chain links TRBV5-1 to TRBJ1-3; no clear D gene. This CDR3 spans 15 amino acids. The germline CDR1 and CDR2 sequences are SGHRS and YFSETQ. The V gene lost 0 bases and the J gene lost 4 bases, with 11 bases spanning the gap. CDR3: CASSLGSTSGNTIYF. The CDR3 DNA reads as TGCGCCAGCAGCTTGGGAAGTACTTCGGGAAACACCATATATTTT.

The chain employs TRBV6-5 and TRBJ1-4; 8 bases are a match to TRBD1. This CDR3 spans 16 amino acids. Germline V lookup: CDR1 MNHEY, CDR2 SVGAGI. With 1 base clipped from V and 6 bases from J, the junction kept 7 bases outside the gene matches. CDR3 DNA sequence: TGTGCCAGCAGTTACTATAGGACAGGGCCGGATGAAAAACTGTTTTTT. It is translated as CASSYYRTGPDEKLFF.

The chain links TRBV4-1 to TRBJ1-2, with D maybe TRBD1 (5 bases). V was shortened by 4 bases and J by 5 bases, with 14 bases between the two germline ends. Germline CDR1 and CDR2: MGHRA and YSYEKL. The CDR3 length is 14 residues. CDR3: CASSPLGVSYGYTF. The DNA for the CDR3 is TGCGCCAGCAGCCCCCTAGGGGTGAGTTATGGCTACACCTTC.

This chain links TRBV5-8 with TRBJ1-4; D not resolved. V lost 0 bases, J lost 8 bases, and 8 bases lay in between. The CDR3 has 13 amino acids. CDR1 is SGHTS, CDR2 YDEGEE, per germline. The CDR3 reads CASSLVAVEKLFF. In DNA form, the CDR3 reads TGTGCCAGCAGCTTGGTGGCAGTAGAAAAACTGTTTTTT.

A few counts support this clone. The rearrangement uses TRBV6-1 and TRBJ1-5, with D uncertain. Deletions cut 8 bases from V and 3 bases from J, with 8 bases between. Per the germline V gene, CDR1 is MNHNS and CDR2 is SASEGT. The CDR3 loop spans 12 amino acids. For the CDR3, the DNA is TGTGCCAGCGACACCTTCAATCAGCCCCAGCATTTT. This translates into CASDTFNQPQHF.

The V and J genes are TRBV5-1 and TRBJ2-3; TRBD2 matches at 11 bases. Germline V gene lookup returns CDR1 SGHRS and CDR2 YFSETQ. This CDR3 has 16 amino acids. V shed 4 bases and J 4 bases; nucleotides not matched to a gene: 8. The CDR3 loop reads CASSPTTSGVADTQYF. The CDR3 DNA follows: TGCGCCAGCAGCCCGACGACTAGCGGGGTGGCAGATACGCAGTATTTT.

The J gene is TRBJ1-2, the V gene TRBV7-9; TRBD1 matches 7 bases. Trimming took 5 bases from V and 4 from J; bases not matched to a gene: 7. The CDR3 consists of 14 residues. CDR1 is SEHNR and CDR2 is FQNEAQ in the germline V gene (reference sequence). The CDR3 spells CASSGQDSLYGYTF. In DNA, the CDR3 is TGTGCCAGCAGCGGACAGGACAGCCTCTATGGCTACACCTTC.

V and J are TRBV28 and TRBJ1-1, with 9 bases that match TRBD1. Germline CDR1 is MDHEN and CDR2 is SYDVKM. J lost 11 bases, V lost 4 bases, and 8 bases had no gene match. This CDR3 has 13 residues. The CDR3 DNA reads as TGTGCCAGCAGTTCACTTGGGACAGGGCTCGCTTTCTTT. Residues: CASSSLGTGLAFF.

This chain uses TRBV7-9 with TRBJ1-5, with D tentatively TRBD1 (5 bases). This CDR3 comprises 13 residues. Germline lookup yields CDR1 SEHNR and CDR2 FQNEAQ (reference sequence). Trimming pared 5 bases from V and 4 bases from J, leaving 9 bases between. For the CDR3, the DNA is TGTGCCAGCAGCGCGGGACGGAATCAGCCCCAGCATTTT. This codes for CASSAGRNQPQHF.

This clone appeared once. The chain has TRBV10-3 and TRBJ1-2; D is unresolved. From germline, CDR1 is ENHRY and CDR2 SYGVKD. The V end was cut by 3 bases, the J end by 1 base, with 12 bases between. CDR3 size: 15 residues. CDR3 residues: CAISDHRSFNYGYTF. The CDR3 DNA reads TGTGCCATCAGTGATCACAGAAGTTTTAACTATGGCTACACCTTC.

This chain connects TRBV28 to TRBJ1-2, with D unclear. The germline V and J ends were trimmed by 8 bases and 2 bases, with 9 bases remaining between them. Germline V gene data show CDR1 as MDHEN and CDR2 as SYDVKM. The CDR3 totals 12 residues. CDR3 sequence: CASSARNYGYTF. The CDR3 DNA sequence: TGTGCCAGCTCCGCCCGGAACTATGGCTACACCTTC.

The chain has TRBV7-6 and TRBJ2-2; 7 bases map to TRBD1. The germline CDR1 and CDR2 sequences are SGHVS and FNYEAQ. The CDR3 extends over 17 amino acids. The trim removed 2 bases at V and 0 bases at J, leaving 6 bases unmatched. The DNA for the CDR3 is TGTGCCAGCAGCTTAAGAACAGGGGCCTCGAACACCGGGGAGCTGTTTTTT. This codes for CASSLRTGASNTGELFF.

The rearrangement links TRBV7-9 to TRBJ1-1, with 7 bases aligning to TRBD1. V dropped 5 bases and J dropped 2; count of bases not matched to a gene: 5. The germline V gene encodes CDR1 SEHNR and CDR2 FQNEAQ (reference sequence). The CDR3 loop spans 14 amino acids. CDR3 amino acids: CASSPRTGNTEAFF. The CDR3 DNA follows: TGTGCCAGCAGCCCCCGGACAGGCAACACTGAAGCTTTCTTT.

The genes are TRBV6-5 and TRBJ2-5; 11 bases are a match to TRBD2. This CDR3 is 14 amino acids long. Germline CDR1 and CDR2: MNHEY and SVGAGI. V dropped 6 bases and J dropped 5; count of bases not matched to a gene: 5. CDR3 DNA sequence: TGTGCCAGCAGGATAGCGGGGGGGCGGGAGACCCAGTACTTC. Translating it yields CASRIAGGRETQYF.